Listed below are T cell receptor beta chains from one sample, sequenced in a study of blood T cell repertoires in COVID-19. TCRdb's copy holds only in-frame clones and misses some; the assay was immunoSEQ multiplex PCR. There are about 82,000 clones in the sample; around four fifths occur only once, and about a sixth lies in the top ten. Specimen: peripheral blood. The receptors derive from an elderly man with active or convalescent COVID-19. CDR3s include the opening cysteine and the closing phenylalanine or tryptophan.

v_call	j_call	cdr3_aa
TRBV5-1	TRBJ1-2	CASSAGTGPGYTF
TRBV9	TRBJ1-3	CASSPGAANGGSGNTIYF
TRBV14	TRBJ2-2	CASSRERGGTGELFF
TRBV11-1	TRBJ2-3	CASSGRLAGHTDTQYF
TRBV6-5	TRBJ1-6	CASSSTGGKSPLHF
TRBV5-1	TRBJ2-5	CASSNLPGLAGEETQYF
TRBV6-1	TRBJ1-2	CASSEGQGLWGGYTF
TRBV4-1	TRBJ1-4	CASSQALRGGNNEKLFF
TRBV15	TRBJ2-1	CATSSGYGSYNEQFF
TRBV6-1	TRBJ1-1	CASSDRDRGPNTEAFF
TRBV24-1	TRBJ2-1	CATSASGTSGHNEQFF
TRBV5-1	TRBJ1-4	CASSLGGQTNEKLFF
TRBV27	TRBJ1-5	CASSSRGIGNQPQHF
TRBV7-8	TRBJ2-2	CASSSSGSGTGELFF
TRBV6-6	TRBJ1-1	CASSPRDRGEAEAFF
TRBV19	TRBJ1-1	CASRPGSGGRAFF
TRBV7-9	TRBJ2-3	CASSTETDTQYF
TRBV19	TRBJ2-1	CASSIQGTYNEQFF
TRBV19	TRBJ1-3	CASSILGGVRGNTIYF
TRBV19	TRBJ2-5	CASAEEDRGPHETQYF
TRBV5-1	TRBJ2-5	CASSPRDRGLVTQYF
TRBV5-1	TRBJ1-5	CASSSGQPNQPQHF
TRBV9	TRBJ1-5	CASSVGQGDQPQHF
TRBV4-2	TRBJ2-1	CASSQPAGKSSYNEQFF
TRBV25-1	TRBJ2-1	CASSDPGFYNEQFF
TRBV6-5	TRBJ1-2	CATRQGSNYGYTF
TRBV24-1	TRBJ1-1	CATSAAEGINTEAFF
TRBV5-1	TRBJ2-2	CASRRTGNTGELFF
TRBV6-2/TRBV6-3	TRBJ2-5	CASSYSIETQYF